The clone carrying this TCR beta chain was detected a few times. The CDR3 loop spans 14 amino acids. Losses at the gene ends were 3 bases for V and 14 bases for J; bases not matched to a gene: 10. The germline V gene encodes CDR1 SEHNR and CDR2 FQNEAQ (reference sequence). The record originates from a study of blood T cell repertoires in COVID-19. Study as a whole: The United States, Italy and Spain supplied acute and convalescent COVID-19 samples.

Enrolled during active infection, Seattle patients were then followed longitudinally. In the original analysis: Amplification from reference gene primers served as the basis for estimated nucleated cell counts. TCRdb's copy holds only in-frame clones and misses some; the assay was immunoSEQ multiplex PCR. The DNA was the basis for D and trimming; V, J and clone size are from that table. The sample contains tens of thousands of clones, roughly nine tenths of which appear only once. Sequenced material: peripheral blood. The chain uses TRBV7-9 and TRBJ1-2; 12 bases are a match to TRBD1. This TCR derives from a woman between 55 and 75 years old with COVID-19, enrolled during active disease. The CDR3 nucleotides read TGTGCCAGCAGCTTTCCGGGACAGGGGGCGTGGGTGACCTTC. Residues: CASSFPGQGAWVTF.